This T cell receptor beta chain was observed in a study of T-cell reconstitution after alpha-beta-depleted transplantation in children (dated by TCRdb to 2016 to 2017). Study-level background: T-cell immune reconstitution after TCRalphabeta/CD19-depleted allogeneic hematopoietic cell transplantation in children was quantitatively tracked in the study by means of TCR repertoire profiling.

The junction shows trimming of 3 bases on V and 6 bases on J, plus 9 bases between the germline ends. CDR1 and CDR2 are drawn from the germline V gene (reference sequence): DFQATT, SNEGSKA. Including cysteine and phenylalanine, the CDR3 has 12 amino acids. Only the CDR3 DNA stays, 36 bases, in frame from base 1. As concerns this clonotype: The target of this receptor is not known. No much larger clone exists at a distance of one base, and base qualities are not known.

Points the paper makes about the study in general: In some patients, the high TCRbeta diversity seen at day 60 was put down to recipient T cells and intrathymic progenitors that had survived conditioning. The apparently early alphabetaT-cell count recovery about two months after transplant was reportedly dependent on only several hundred rapidly expanded clones derived from non-depleted graft cells. Over subsequent months, a decline in hyperexpanded clone frequencies was noted, and after one year, T-cell counts and TCRbeta diversity were mostly ascribed to newly produced T cells.

Libraries were prepared through PCR. These reads were obtained on an Illumina HiSeq 2500. TCR library preparation used molecular barcoding, with unique molecular identifiers applied to normalize quantification of the TCRbeta repertoire. TCRdb took the public reads, trimmed them with fastp at Q25, ran MiXCR for clone calling and kept in-frame beta chains. Duplicate CDR3 protein sequences are folded into a single record with the most common DNA and genes. The sample records over 400,000 distinct CDR3 sequences, approximately 42% of which are singletons. Of the sample, about 30% falls within the top ten clones. In the paper's terms, the treatment or condition label means: allogeneic hematopoietic cell transplantation with graft depleted of TCRalphabeta T cells and CD19 B cells. Transplant recipients were children who received TCRalphabeta/CD19-depleted allogeneic hematopoietic cell grafts.

The rearranged chain carries TRBV20-1 and TRBJ2-1, with the D segment identity uncertain. The material was PBMCs, obtained before TCRalphabeta/CD19-depleted stem cell transplant. The TCR originated in a girl aged 2 to 9 with aplastic anemia, due to receive a stem cell transplant. The sequenced DNA is TGCAGTGCTAGCCAGACAACCAATGAGCAGTTCTTC. Its product reads: CSASQTTNEQFF.